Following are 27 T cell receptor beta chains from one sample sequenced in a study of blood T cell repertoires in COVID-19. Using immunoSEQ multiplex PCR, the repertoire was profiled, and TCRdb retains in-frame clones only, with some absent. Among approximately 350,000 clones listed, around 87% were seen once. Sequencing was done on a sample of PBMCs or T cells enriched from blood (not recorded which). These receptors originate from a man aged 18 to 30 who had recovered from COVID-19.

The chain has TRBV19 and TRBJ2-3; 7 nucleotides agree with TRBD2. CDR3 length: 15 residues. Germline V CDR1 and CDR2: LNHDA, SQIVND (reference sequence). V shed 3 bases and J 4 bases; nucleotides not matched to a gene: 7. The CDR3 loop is CASSMRGKVSDTQYF. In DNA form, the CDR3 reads TGTGCCAGTAGTATGCGGGGGAAAGTTTCAGATACGCAGTATTTT. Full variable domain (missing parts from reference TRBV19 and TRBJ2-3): DGGITQSPKYLFRKEGQNVTLSCEQNLNHDAMYWYRQDPGQGLRLIYYSQIVNDFQKGDIAEGYSVSREKKESFPLTVTSAQKNPTAFYLCASSMRGKVSDTQYFGPGTRLTVL.

CDR3 DNA: TGTGCCAGCAGCGAGGGACAGGGGAACGGCTACACCTTC. This encodes CASSEGQGNGYTF. The chain combines TRBV9 with TRBJ1-2; 10 nucleotides agree with TRBD1. J lost 8 bases, V lost 3 bases, and 4 bases had no gene match. The CDR3 is made up of 13 amino acids. CDR1 and CDR2 from the germline V gene are SGDLS and YYNGEE. Filled out from reference TRBV9 and TRBJ1-2, the complete variable domain reads DSGVTQTPKHLITATGQRVTLRCSPRSGDLSVYWYQQSLDQGLQFLIQYYNGEERAKGNILERFSAQQFPDLHSELNLSSLELGDSALYFCASSEGQGNGYTFGSGTRLTVV.

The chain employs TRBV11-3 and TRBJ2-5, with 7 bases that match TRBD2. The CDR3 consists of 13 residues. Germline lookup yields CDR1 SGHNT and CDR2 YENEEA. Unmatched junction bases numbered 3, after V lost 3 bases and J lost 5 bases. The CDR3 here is CASSFGGSETQYF. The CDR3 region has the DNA TGTGCCAGCAGCTTTGGCGGGAGTGAGACCCAGTACTTC. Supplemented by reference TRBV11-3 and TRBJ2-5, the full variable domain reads EAGVVQSPRYKIIEKKQPVAFWCNPISGHNTLYWYLQNLGQGPELLIRYENEEAVDDSQLPKDRFSAERLKGVDSTLKIQPAELGDSAVYLCASSFGGSETQYFGPGTRLLVL.

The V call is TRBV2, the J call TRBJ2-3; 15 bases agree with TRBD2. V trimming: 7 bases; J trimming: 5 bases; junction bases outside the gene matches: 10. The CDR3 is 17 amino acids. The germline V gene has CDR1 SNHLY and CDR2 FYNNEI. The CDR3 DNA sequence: TGTGCCAGCACCTTAAGTCCGGGACTAGCGGGGGGAGATACGCAGTATTTT. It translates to CASTLSPGLAGGDTQYF.

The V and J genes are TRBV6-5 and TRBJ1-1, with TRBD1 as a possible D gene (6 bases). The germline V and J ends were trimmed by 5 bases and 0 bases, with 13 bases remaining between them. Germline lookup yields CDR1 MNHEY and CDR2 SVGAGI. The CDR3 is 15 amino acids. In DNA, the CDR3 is TGTGCCAGCAGTCGAAGGTGGACAGTGAACACTGAAGCTTTCTTT. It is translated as CASSRRWTVNTEAFF.

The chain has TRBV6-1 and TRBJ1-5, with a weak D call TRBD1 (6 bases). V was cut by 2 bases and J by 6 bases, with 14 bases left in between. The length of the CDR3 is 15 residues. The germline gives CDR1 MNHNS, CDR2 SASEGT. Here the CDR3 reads CASSERGGAFQPQHF. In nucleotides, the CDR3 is TGTGCCAGCAGTGAACGGGGGGGGGCGTTTCAGCCCCAGCATTTT.

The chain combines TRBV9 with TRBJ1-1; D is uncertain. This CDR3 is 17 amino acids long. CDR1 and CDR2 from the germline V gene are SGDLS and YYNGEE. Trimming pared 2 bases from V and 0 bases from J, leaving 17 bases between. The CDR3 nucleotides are TGTGCCAGCAGCGTGGGTCCTACGCTAGCTTTGAACACTGAAGCTTTCTTT. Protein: CASSVGPTLALNTEAFF.

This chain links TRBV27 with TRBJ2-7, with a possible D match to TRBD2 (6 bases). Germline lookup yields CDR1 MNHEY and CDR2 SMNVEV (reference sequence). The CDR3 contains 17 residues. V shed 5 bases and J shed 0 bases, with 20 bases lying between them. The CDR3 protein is CASSRTPTGTASYEQYF. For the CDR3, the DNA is TGTGCCAGCAGTAGAACCCCGACCGGGACTGCCTCCTACGAGCAGTACTTC.

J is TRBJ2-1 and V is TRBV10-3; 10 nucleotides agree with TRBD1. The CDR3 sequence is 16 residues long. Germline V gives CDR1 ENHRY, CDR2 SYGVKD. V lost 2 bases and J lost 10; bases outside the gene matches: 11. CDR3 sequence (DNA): TGTGCCATCAGTGAGCTCGGGACAGGGGTTCTAAAAGAGCAGTTCTTC. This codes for CAISELGTGVLKEQFF.

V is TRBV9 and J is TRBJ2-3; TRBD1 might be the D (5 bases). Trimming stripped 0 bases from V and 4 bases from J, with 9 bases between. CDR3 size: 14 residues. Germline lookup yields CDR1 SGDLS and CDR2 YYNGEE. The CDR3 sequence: CASSVVSGPDTQYF. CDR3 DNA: TGTGCCAGCAGCGTAGTTTCAGGGCCAGATACGCAGTATTTT.

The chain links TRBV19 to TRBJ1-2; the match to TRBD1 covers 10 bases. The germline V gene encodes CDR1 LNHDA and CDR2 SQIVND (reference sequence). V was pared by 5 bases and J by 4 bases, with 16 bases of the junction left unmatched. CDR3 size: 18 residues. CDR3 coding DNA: TGTGCCAGTAGTGCGGTCCGGGACAGGGGACTACTAGGCTATGGCTACACCTTC. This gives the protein CASSAVRDRGLLGYGYTF. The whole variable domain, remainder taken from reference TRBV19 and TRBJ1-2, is DGGITQSPKYLFRKEGQNVTLSCEQNLNHDAMYWYRQDPGQGLRLIYYSQIVNDFQKGDIAEGYSVSREKKESFPLTVTSAQKNPTAFYLCASSAVRDRGLLGYGYTFGSGTRLTVV.

The CDR3 region has the DNA TGTGCCAGCAGCCCCACAGGGGCCGGAGCCTACGAGCAGTACTTC. Protein: CASSPTGAGAYEQYF. The chain joins TRBV9 to TRBJ2-7, with 7 bases matching TRBD1. The V gene's germline CDR1 is SGDLS and CDR2 YYNGEE. The CDR3 length is 15 residues. V gave up 4 bases and J gave up 2 bases; unmatched junction bases: 9.

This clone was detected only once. CDR3 DNA sequence: TGTGCCAGCAGTTTGCCACAGGGTCGCGGCTACACCTTC. Amino acids: CASSLPQGRGYTF. This chain uses TRBV28 with TRBJ1-2; D possibly corresponds to TRBD1 (6 bases). Trimming removed 3 bases from V and 8 bases from J, with 13 bases in between. CDR3 length equals 13 residues. In germline, CDR1 is MDHEN, CDR2 SYDVKM.

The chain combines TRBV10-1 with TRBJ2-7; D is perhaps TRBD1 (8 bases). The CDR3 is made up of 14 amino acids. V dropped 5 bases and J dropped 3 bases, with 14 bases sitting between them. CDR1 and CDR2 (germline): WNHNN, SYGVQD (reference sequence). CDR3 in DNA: TGCGCCAGCAGTTTGGACAGGGAGGGCTACGAGCAGTACTTC. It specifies CASSLDREGYEQYF.

CDR3 DNA sequence: TGTGCCAGCACCCCGTTTTTTACCGAGGGCATTAATACGCAGTATTTT. Protein product: CASTPFFTEGINTQYF. The rearrangement uses TRBV27 and TRBJ2-3, with D possibly being TRBD2 (5 bases). This CDR3 is built from 16 residues. From germline, CDR1 is MNHEY and CDR2 SMNVEV (reference sequence). V lost 7 bases to trimming and J lost 7 bases, with 24 bases between them.

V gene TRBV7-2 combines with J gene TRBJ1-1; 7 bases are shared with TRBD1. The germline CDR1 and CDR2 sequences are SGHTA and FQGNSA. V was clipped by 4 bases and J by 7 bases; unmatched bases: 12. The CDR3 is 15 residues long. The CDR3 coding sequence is TGTGCCAGCAGCTCTCAAGGCAGGGGGAGCAATGAAGCTTTCTTT. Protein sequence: CASSSQGRGSNEAFF.

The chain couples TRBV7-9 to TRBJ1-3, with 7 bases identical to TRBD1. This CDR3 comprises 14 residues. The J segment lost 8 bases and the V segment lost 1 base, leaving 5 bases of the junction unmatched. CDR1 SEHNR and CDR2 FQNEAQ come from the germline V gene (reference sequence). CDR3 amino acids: CASSLGDSRHTIYF. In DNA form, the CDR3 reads TGTGCCAGCAGCTTAGGGGACAGCCGGCACACCATATATTTT.

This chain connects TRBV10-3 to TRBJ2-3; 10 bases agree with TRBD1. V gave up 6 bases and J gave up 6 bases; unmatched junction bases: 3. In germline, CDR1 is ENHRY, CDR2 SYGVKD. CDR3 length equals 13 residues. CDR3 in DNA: TGTGCCATCAGAGGACAGGGGGTGGATACGCAGTATTTT. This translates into CAIRGQGVDTQYF.

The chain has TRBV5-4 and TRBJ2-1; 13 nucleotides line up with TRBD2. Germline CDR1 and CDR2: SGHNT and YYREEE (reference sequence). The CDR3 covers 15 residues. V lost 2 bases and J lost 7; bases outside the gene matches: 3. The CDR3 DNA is TGTGCCAGCAGCTTACTAGCGGGGGGGCATAATGAGCAGTTCTTC. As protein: CASSLLAGGHNEQFF.

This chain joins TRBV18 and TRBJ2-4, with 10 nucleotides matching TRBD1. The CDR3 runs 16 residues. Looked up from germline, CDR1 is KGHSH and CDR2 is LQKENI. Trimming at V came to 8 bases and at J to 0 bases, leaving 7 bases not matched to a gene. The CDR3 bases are TGTGCCAGCGGCGGGACAGGGGCGTTAGCCAAAAACATTCAGTACTTC. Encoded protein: CASGGTGALAKNIQYF. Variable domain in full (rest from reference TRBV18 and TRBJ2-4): NAGVMQNPRHLVRRRGQEARLRCSPMKGHSHVYWYRQLPEEGLKFMVYLQKENIIDESGMPKERFSAEFPKEGPSILRIQQVVRGDSAAYFCASGGTGALAKNIQYFGAGTRLSVL.

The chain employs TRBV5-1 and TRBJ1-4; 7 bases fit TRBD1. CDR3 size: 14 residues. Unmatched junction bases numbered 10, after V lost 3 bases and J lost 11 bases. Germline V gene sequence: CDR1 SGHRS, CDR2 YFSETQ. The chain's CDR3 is CASSSAGGFGKLFF. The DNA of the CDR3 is TGCGCCAGCAGCTCCGCAGGGGGGTTCGGGAAACTGTTTTTT.

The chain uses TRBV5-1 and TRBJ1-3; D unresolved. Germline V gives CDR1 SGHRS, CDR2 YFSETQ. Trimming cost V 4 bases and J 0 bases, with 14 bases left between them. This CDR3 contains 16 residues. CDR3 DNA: TGCGCCAGCAGCCCCGTAGCTGGATACTCTGGAAACACCATATATTTT. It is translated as CASSPVAGYSGNTIYF.

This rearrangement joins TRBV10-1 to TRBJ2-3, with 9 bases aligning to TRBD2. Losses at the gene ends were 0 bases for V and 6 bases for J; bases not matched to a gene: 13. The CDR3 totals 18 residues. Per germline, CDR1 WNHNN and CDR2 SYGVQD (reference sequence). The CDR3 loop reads CASSESGARGGPADTQYF. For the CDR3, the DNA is TGCGCCAGCAGTGAGTCAGGTGCGCGGGGGGGCCCTGCGGATACGCAGTATTTT.

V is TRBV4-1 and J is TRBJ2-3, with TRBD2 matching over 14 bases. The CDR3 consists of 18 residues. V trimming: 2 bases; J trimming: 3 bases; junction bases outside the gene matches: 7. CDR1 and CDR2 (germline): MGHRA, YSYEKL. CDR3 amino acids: CASSQTGTSGRGTDTQYF. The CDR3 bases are TGCGCCAGCAGCCAAACCGGGACTAGCGGGAGAGGAACAGATACGCAGTATTTT.

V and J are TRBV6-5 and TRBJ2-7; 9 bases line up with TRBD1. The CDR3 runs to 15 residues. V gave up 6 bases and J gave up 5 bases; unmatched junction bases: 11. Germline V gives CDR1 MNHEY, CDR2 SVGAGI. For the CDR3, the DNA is TGTGCCAGCAGCCCAACAGGGGGCACGGCCCACGAGCAGTACTTC. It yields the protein CASSPTGGTAHEQYF.

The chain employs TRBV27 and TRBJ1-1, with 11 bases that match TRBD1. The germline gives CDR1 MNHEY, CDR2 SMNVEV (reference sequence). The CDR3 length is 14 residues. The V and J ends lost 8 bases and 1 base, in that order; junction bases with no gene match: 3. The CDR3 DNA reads TGTGCCAGCGGGACAGGGGGGTCGAACACTGAAGCTTTCTTT. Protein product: CASGTGGSNTEAFF.

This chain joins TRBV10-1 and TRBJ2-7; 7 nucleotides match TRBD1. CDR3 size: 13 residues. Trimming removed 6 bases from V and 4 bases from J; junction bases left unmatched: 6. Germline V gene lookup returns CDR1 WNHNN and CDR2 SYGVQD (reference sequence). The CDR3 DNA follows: TGCGCCAGCAGACAGGGGTGGGCGTACGAGCAGTACTTC. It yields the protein CASRQGWAYEQYF.